At least ten counts were recorded for the clone carrying this T cell receptor (beta chain). Antigen: not known. The read terminates 3 residues ahead of where the CDR3 ends, so the germline J gene completes it. CDR3 size: 16 residues. Germline loops: CDR1 SGHTA, CDR2 FQGNSA. Trimming left V 0 bases short and J 6 bases short, with 15 bases between. This record comes from a study of T cell clonality in common variable immunodeficiency. Study-wide findings and caveats: Compared with controls, CVID subjects had fewer shared TCRbeta clones. Compared with healthy controls, CVID subjects showed increased TCRbeta clonality, mostly in about a third. Reportedly, TCR beta sequences from common variable immunodeficiency showed fewer deletions and N-nucleotide insertions.

Blood samples were heparinized, about 4.5 to 9 ml per donor. Sequencing used immunoSEQ multiplex PCR; TCRdb keeps in-frame clones, though not all of them. The sample shows fewer than 20,000 clones, no singletons; the ten largest hold roughly 15%. The V gene is TRBV7-2, the J gene TRBJ2-1; the D gene is possibly TRBD1 (6 bases). The clonotype was recovered from a human donor with common variable immunodeficiency. Sequencing used peripheral blood mononuclear cells. The sequenced part of the CDR3 DNA is TGTGCCAGCAGCTTAGCAAAGTCCTCAGGGGTCAATGAG. This gives the protein CASSLAKSSGVNE. The complete CDR3 reads CASSLAKSSGVNEQFF.